This T cell receptor (beta chain) comes out of a study of cytomegalovirus exposure and HLA in healthy donors. In the study overall: Early on, a data release was issued that held roughly 86 million unique TCRs from HLA-typed donors.

13 Jbeta primers and 60 Vbeta primers were used for the PCR. This table comes from immunoSEQ multiplex PCR, and its TCRdb copy is limited to in-frame clones, with some not included. The table has roughly 120,000 clones, 60% to 85% seen once; the top ten hold 2.7%. Germline V lookup: CDR1 LGHNA, CDR2 YSLEER. V shed 3 bases, J shed 3 bases, and the junction held 9 bases outside the gene matches. This CDR3 comprises 16 residues. The source is a woman aged 40-49 years in good health and CMV-seropositive. The chain employs TRBV4-3 and TRBJ2-3; 7 bases fit TRBD1. Specimen: PBMCs. CDR3 nucleotide sequence: TGCGCCAGCAGCCAGACGCCAGTGGGACAGACAGATACGCAGTATTTT. This codes for CASSQTPVGQTDTQYF.